The sequence of this T cell receptor beta chain was determined in a study of T cells after yellow fever vaccination. 5'RACE template switching generated TCR cDNA, adding a universal primer site and UMIs. TCRdb used MiXCR to reprocess the 5' RACE reads, holding one entry per CDR3 protein. The table lists nearly 550,000 distinct CDR3 sequences, approximately 21% of them singletons. General observations from the study: Booster sampling recovered most clones from primary vaccination (approximately 97% CD4, approximately 88% CD8). When the response was secondary, it was weaker but reached its peak faster, day 5 versus 15. The appearance of a small share of clonotypes in both CD4 and CD8 compartments was observed.

This clonotype was detected a few times. Its antigen is not identified. Trimming shortened V by 1 base and J by 0 bases, and 10 bases separated the two germline ends. In germline, CDR1 is MNHEY, CDR2 SVGAGI. CDR3 length: 16 residues. V gene TRBV6-5 combines with J gene TRBJ1-3; no reliable D call. Specimen: PBMCs, collected 15 days after the yellow fever booster vaccination. The TCR was taken from a man younger than 45 who received the YFV17D yellow fever vaccine. The CDR3 reads CASSYFLPGSGNTIYF. The CDR3 region has the DNA TGTGCCAGCAGTTACTTCCTACCTGGCTCTGGAAACACCATATATTTT.